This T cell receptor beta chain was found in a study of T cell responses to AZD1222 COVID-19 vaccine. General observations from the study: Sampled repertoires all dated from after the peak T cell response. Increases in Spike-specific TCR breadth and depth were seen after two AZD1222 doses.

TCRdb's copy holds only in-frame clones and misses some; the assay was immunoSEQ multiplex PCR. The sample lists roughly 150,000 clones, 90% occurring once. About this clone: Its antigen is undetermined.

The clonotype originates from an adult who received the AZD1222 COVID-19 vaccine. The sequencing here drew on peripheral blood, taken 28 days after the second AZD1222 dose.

CDR3 amino acids: CASSSPGGAGYGYTF. CDR3 in DNA: TGTGCCAGCAGCTCCCCTGGGGGGGCGGGCTATGGCTACACCTTC. This sequence joins TRBV11-2 and TRBJ1-2; D perhaps matches TRBD1 (6 bases). The germline V and J ends were trimmed by 4 bases and 4 bases, with 16 bases remaining between them. This CDR3 region has 15 residues. Germline lookup yields CDR1 SGHAT and CDR2 FQNNGV.